These 3 T cell receptor beta chains were all obtained from the same sample, sequenced in a study of blood T cell repertoires in COVID-19. Repertoires were generated with immunoSEQ multiplex PCR, while TCRdb's copy carries only in-frame clones and drops some. The sample shows about 64,000 clones, 88% of them seen only once. The source material was PBMCs or T cells enriched from blood (not recorded which). These receptors all come from a woman aged 40-49 years who had recovered from COVID-19.

This clone occurred once. The chain carries TRBV19 and TRBJ2-3, with TRBD1 matching 8 bases. J gave up 2 bases and V 6 bases, and 7 bases lay outside the gene matches. The CDR3 has 15 residues. The germline V gene encodes CDR1 LNHDA and CDR2 SQIVND (reference sequence). In nucleotides, the CDR3 is TGTGCCAGTAGCCCGACAGGGGTCAACACAGATACGCAGTATTTT. This sequence encodes CASSPTGVNTDTQYF.

This sequence joins TRBV19 and TRBJ2-7; 11 nucleotides match TRBD2. The ends lost 3 bases at V and 2 bases at J; junction bases unmatched: 3. There are 15 residues in the CDR3. CDR1 and CDR2 from the germline V gene are LNHDA and SQIVND (reference sequence). In DNA form, the CDR3 reads TGTGCCAGTAGTATTCGACTAGCGGGGACCTACGAGCAGTACTTC. Its protein product is CASSIRLAGTYEQYF.

In DNA, the CDR3 is TGTGCCAGCAGTTATCGGTCTCATGAAGCTTTCTTT. Its protein is CASSYRSHEAFF. The rearrangement links TRBV6-2 or TRBV6-3 to TRBJ1-1; D is undetermined. V dropped 3 bases and J dropped 7 bases, with 9 bases sitting between them. Germline-derived CDR1 and CDR2 are MNHEY and SVGEGT. This CDR3 has 12 amino acids.